A single sample is the source of the 23 T cell receptor beta chains below, sequenced in a study of blood T cell repertoires in COVID-19. Sequenced by immunoSEQ multiplex PCR; TCRdb stores in-frame clones only, minus some. The sample carries 200,000 to 250,000 clones, approximately 85% recorded once. The sample comprised peripheral blood. The receptors stem from a woman older than 75 with COVID-19, enrolled during active disease.

The CDR3 DNA reads TGTGCCACCAAGACAGGCCCTTACTCCTACGAGCAGTACTTC. Protein: CATKTGPYSYEQYF. The V gene is TRBV24-1, the J gene TRBJ2-7; D possibly corresponds to TRBD1 (6 bases). The CDR3 is made up of 14 amino acids. The germline gives CDR1 KGHDR, CDR2 SFDVKD. Trimming cost V 8 bases and J 0 bases, with 13 bases left between them.

This chain links TRBV5-6 with TRBJ1-6, with 8 bases identical to TRBD1. Germline V gene sequence: CDR1 SGHDT, CDR2 YYEEEE. V gave up 0 bases and J gave up 8 bases; unmatched junction bases: 4. This CDR3 comprises 15 residues. The CDR3 DNA reads as TGTGCCAGCAGCTTGGGTCAGGGGGCCTATTCACCCCTCCACTTT. Translation gives CASSLGQGAYSPLHF.

The chain employs TRBV6-5 and TRBJ1-2; no clear D gene. Germline CDR1 reads MNHEY; CDR2 reads SVGAGI. V was pared by 8 bases and J by 6 bases, with 22 bases between. The CDR3 extends over 15 amino acids. In DNA, the CDR3 is TGTGCCAGCGGCTATACCCGCGGGGTAGGAAATGGCTACACCTTC. It specifies CASGYTRGVGNGYTF.

The chain uses TRBV4-2 and TRBJ1-4; 8 nucleotides align to TRBD1. The germline V gene encodes CDR1 LGHNA and CDR2 YNFKEQ. J lost 0 bases, V lost 4 bases, and 4 bases had no gene match. The CDR3 consists of 16 residues. CDR3 residues: CASSPGQGATNEKLFF. CDR3 coding DNA: TGTGCCAGCAGCCCCGGACAGGGTGCAACTAATGAAAAACTGTTTTTT.

V gene TRBV27 combines with J gene TRBJ2-3; 12 positions agree with TRBD2. The J segment lost 6 bases and the V segment lost 3 bases, leaving 16 bases of the junction unmatched. Germline CDR1 MNHEY, CDR2 SMNVEV (reference sequence). This CDR3 region has 19 residues. CDR3 coding DNA: TGTGCCAGCAGTTTCTCCCCCTTCCGGACTAGCGGGACAGGGGATACGCAGTATTTT. Translation: CASSFSPFRTSGTGDTQYF.

The V call is TRBV19, the J call TRBJ2-1; possibly TRBD1 for D (7 bases). The germline CDR1 and CDR2 sequences are LNHDA and SQIVND (reference sequence). This CDR3 is 17 amino acids long. Trimming cost V 1 base and J 4 bases, with 17 bases left between them. The CDR3 DNA is TGTGCCAGTAGTATAGTGAGAGGGGCGGGACAGTACAATGAGCAGTTCTTC. It codes for CASSIVRGAGQYNEQFF.

The rearrangement joins TRBV30 to TRBJ2-2, with unresolved D. V lost 4 bases and J 4 bases, leaving 13 bases between the germline ends. The CDR3 contains 14 residues. Germline V gene lookup returns CDR1 GTSNPN and CDR2 SVGIG (reference sequence). The CDR3 spells CAWKASLGTGELFF. DNA of the CDR3: TGTGCCTGGAAAGCCTCGCTAGGCACCGGGGAGCTGTTTTTT.

The V call is TRBV7-2, the J call TRBJ2-3, with a weak D call TRBD2 (6 bases). The V end was cut by 1 base, the J end by 3 bases, with 17 bases between. This CDR3 comprises 17 residues. Germline CDR1 and CDR2: SGHTA and FQGNSA. Here the CDR3 reads CASSLGAGGRGTDTQYF. CDR3 sequence (DNA): TGTGCCAGCAGCTTAGGGGCAGGAGGGAGAGGGACAGATACGCAGTATTTT.

The chain employs TRBV7-6 and TRBJ2-7; D might be TRBD1 (5 bases). The CDR3 is 13 residues long. The V end was cut by 2 bases, the J end by 6 bases, with 11 bases between. CDR1 is SGHVS, CDR2 FNYEAQ, per germline. CDR3 in DNA: TGTGCCAGCAGCTTATTCCAGGGCTCCGAGCAGTACTTC. Translating it yields CASSLFQGSEQYF.

The rearrangement links TRBV3-1 (or the pseudogene TRBV3-2) to TRBJ1-2; possibly TRBD1 for D (6 bases). There are 15 residues in the CDR3. CDR1 and CDR2 from the germline V gene are LGHDT and YNNKEL (reference sequence). V dropped 3 bases and J dropped 5 bases, with 16 bases sitting between them. CDR3 protein: CASSHKGQLTYGYTF. The DNA for the CDR3 is TGTGCCAGCAGCCATAAAGGACAGCTTACTTATGGCTACACCTTC.

This chain links TRBV12-3 or TRBV12-4 with TRBJ1-1; no definite D call. This CDR3 is 11 amino acids long. V was shortened by 4 bases and J by 11 bases, with 11 bases between the two germline ends. CDR3 nucleotides: TGTGCCAGCAGTTGGTCCGTTGAGGCTTTCTTT. It yields the protein CASSWSVEAFF.

This chain links TRBV5-6 with TRBJ2-5; no firm D call. Germline loops: CDR1 SGHDT, CDR2 YYEEEE. The CDR3 has 13 residues. V lost 4 bases and J 4 bases, leaving 11 bases between the germline ends. CDR3 DNA: TGTGCCAGCAGCGCTGACCGAGGAGAGACCCAGTACTTC. It encodes CASSADRGETQYF.

This clone was seen only once. CDR3 protein: CASSASGLATTDTQYF. The DNA for the CDR3 is TGTGCCAGCAGCGCTTCGGGACTAGCGACGACAGATACGCAGTATTTT. The rearrangement links TRBV7-2 to TRBJ2-3; 10 bases are shared with TRBD2. The V and J ends lost 5 bases and 3 bases, in that order; junction bases with no gene match: 8. The CDR3 is 16 amino acids. The germline V gene encodes CDR1 SGHTA and CDR2 FQGNSA.

The table lists this clone with a count of one. The chain has TRBV6-5 and TRBJ1-2; D is unclear. The CDR3 length is 13 residues. V was trimmed by 4 bases and J by 1 base, leaving 7 bases between them. CDR1 is MNHEY and CDR2 is SVGAGI in the germline V gene. The CDR3 DNA sequence: TGTGCCAGCAGTTCCGGGATTAACTATGGCTACACCTTC. It codes for CASSSGINYGYTF.

J is TRBJ2-1 and V is TRBV28; perhaps TRBD1 as D (6 bases). Germline V gene lookup returns CDR1 MDHEN and CDR2 SYDVKM. The CDR3 contains 16 residues. V shed 5 bases and J shed 3 bases, with 17 bases lying between them. As DNA, the CDR3 is TGTGCCAGCAGTCACGAGGGGCAGGGGATCTACAATGAGCAGTTCTTC. This codes for CASSHEGQGIYNEQFF. The full variable domain, its missing parts supplied by reference TRBV28 and TRBJ2-1, is DVKVTQSSRYLVKRTGEKVFLECVQDMDHENMFWYRQDPGLGLRLIYFSYDVKMKEKGDIPEGYSVSREKKERFSLILESASTNQTSMYLCASSHEGQGIYNEQFFGPGTRLTVL.

V and J are TRBV6-2 or TRBV6-3 and TRBJ2-3, with 10 bases that match TRBD2. Germline-derived CDR1 and CDR2 are MNHEY and SVGEGT. Trimming cost V 5 bases and J 10 bases; bases outside gene matches: 3. The CDR3 runs to 12 residues. CDR3 bases: TGTGCCAGCAGTCAAGGGACTAGCGCGCAGTATTTT. It specifies CASSQGTSAQYF.

Details on this clone: A read error may produce the germline difference seen at one junction end. The chain combines TRBV3-1 (or the pseudogene TRBV3-2) with TRBJ2-1; 7 nucleotides agree with TRBD2. The CDR3 runs to 12 residues. CDR1 LGHDT and CDR2 YNNKEL come from the germline V gene (reference sequence). The CDR3 DNA reads as TGTGCCAGCAGCCAAGATCTTGGGCTAGCGGTCTTC. It encodes CASSQDLGLAVF.

The rearrangement joins TRBV2 to TRBJ1-5; 10 positions agree with TRBD1. Germline V gene sequence: CDR1 SNHLY, CDR2 FYNNEI. V lost 8 bases and J lost 6; bases outside the gene matches: 7. This CDR3 contains 14 residues. The CDR3 sequence is CASSGQGLGQPQHF. The CDR3 DNA reads TGTGCCAGCTCGGGACAGGGGCTCGGTCAGCCCCAGCATTTT.

V and J are TRBV13 and TRBJ1-2; TRBD1 agrees at 7 bases. V lost 5 bases, J lost 6 bases, and 9 bases stayed unmatched. CDR1 is PRHDT, CDR2 FYEKMQ, per germline (reference sequence). The CDR3 contains 14 residues. CDR3 DNA sequence: TGTGCCAGCAGCAATCCCCAGCAGGGGGATGGCTACACCTTC. Protein sequence: CASSNPQQGDGYTF.

V gene TRBV5-4 combines with J gene TRBJ1-1, with 8 bases that match TRBD1. Trimming removed 0 bases from V and 4 bases from J; junction bases left unmatched: 2. The length of the CDR3 is 14 residues. Germline CDR1 is SGHNT and CDR2 is YYREEE (reference sequence). For the CDR3, the DNA is TGTGCCAGCAGCTTGGCGGACAGGGCCACTGAAGCTTTCTTT. It specifies CASSLADRATEAFF.

The chain joins TRBV7-8 to TRBJ1-5, with a weak D call TRBD1 (5 bases). V gave up 3 bases and J gave up 5 bases, with 8 bases separating them. The CDR3 consists of 13 residues. Germline CDR1 reads SGHVS; CDR2 reads FQNEAQ. The DNA of the CDR3 is TGTGCCAGCAGCTTGTGGGGCGATCAGCCCCAGCATTTT. This gives the protein CASSLWGDQPQHF.

This chain connects TRBV6-2 or TRBV6-3 to TRBJ1-1, with 9 bases that match TRBD1. The CDR3 sequence is 14 residues long. J lost 7 bases, V lost 5 bases, and 8 bases had no gene match. CDR1 MNHEY and CDR2 SVGEGT come from the germline V gene. The CDR3 sequence: CASSPGQGKGEAFF. In DNA, the CDR3 is TGTGCCAGCAGTCCGGGACAGGGAAAAGGTGAAGCTTTCTTT.

V gene TRBV5-6 combines with J gene TRBJ1-1, with D perhaps TRBD1 (5 bases). V was shortened by 1 base and J by 11 bases, with 12 bases between the two germline ends. The CDR3 runs 12 residues. Germline V gene lookup returns CDR1 SGHDT and CDR2 YYEEEE. The chain's CDR3 is CASSLRNSGAFF. In DNA form, the CDR3 reads TGTGCCAGCAGCTTGAGGAACTCAGGGGCTTTCTTT.